These 28 T cell receptor beta chains came from one sample sequenced in a study of beta chain features in type 1 diabetes. TCRB transcripts that were expressed got sequenced, as all of the isolated RNA had been reverse transcribed. Method: immunoSEQ multiplex PCR; TCRdb's copy keeps in-frame clones and lacks some. The top ten hold under 0.45% of the sample, which has 130,000 to 150,000 clones, nearly 50% seen once. The sequenced material came from Tregs from blood. These receptors came from a man younger than 30 in good health.

The V call is TRBV7-2, the J call TRBJ2-1, with D maybe TRBD2 (6 bases). The CDR3 has 14 amino acids. Deletions cut 1 base from V and 9 bases from J, with 13 bases between. Germline CDR1 SGHTA, CDR2 FQGNSA. Here the CDR3 reads CASSLEGRRGEQFF. CDR3 coding DNA: TGTGCCAGCAGCTTAGAGGGAAGGCGGGGTGAGCAGTTCTTC.

The chain recombines TRBV18 with TRBJ2-7; perhaps TRBD1 as D (6 bases). The V end lost 4 bases, the J end lost 0 bases, and 10 bases lay between the germline ends. Germline V lookup: CDR1 KGHSH, CDR2 LQKENI. CDR3 size: 14 residues. The CDR3 nucleotides read TGTGCCAGCTCACTTGGGACACCCTCCTACGAGCAGTACTTC. Translation gives CASSLGTPSYEQYF.

The rearrangement links TRBV5-5 to TRBJ2-1; the match to TRBD2 covers 9 bases. The V gene end was trimmed by 0 bases and the J gene end by 7 bases; junction bases not matched to a gene: 5. This CDR3 comprises 15 residues. Germline CDR1 and CDR2: SGHKS and YYEKEE (reference sequence). CDR3 in amino acids: CASSLAAGGWNEQFF. The CDR3 coding sequence is TGTGCCAGCAGCTTGGCAGCGGGAGGTTGGAATGAGCAGTTCTTC.

The rearrangement joins TRBV29-1 to TRBJ1-6; TRBD1 aligns across 7 bases. V was clipped by 6 bases and J by 5 bases; unmatched bases: 4. CDR1 is SQVTM and CDR2 is ANQGSEA in the germline V gene. The length of the CDR3 is 13 residues. The CDR3 protein is CSVAQGDNSPLHF. In nucleotides, the CDR3 is TGCAGCGTCGCCCAGGGGGATAATTCACCCCTCCACTTT.

This chain links TRBV7-2 with TRBJ2-5; no clear D. Germline V gene data show CDR1 as SGHTA and CDR2 as FQGNSA. The CDR3 consists of 13 residues. The germline V and J ends were trimmed by 3 bases and 2 bases, with 7 bases remaining between them. As DNA, the CDR3 is TGTGCCAGCAGCTTGGGCTCTCAAGAGACCCAGTACTTC. This sequence encodes CASSLGSQETQYF.

The chain carries TRBV27 and TRBJ2-1; 7 bases agree with TRBD1. CDR1 MNHEY and CDR2 SMNVEV come from the germline V gene (reference sequence). With V trimmed by 3 bases and J by 9 bases, 5 bases remained unmatched. The length of the CDR3 is 13 residues. CDR3: CASSFDRVSEQFF. CDR3 DNA sequence: TGTGCCAGCAGTTTTGACAGGGTATCTGAGCAGTTCTTC.

The chain employs TRBV19 and TRBJ1-2, with 7 bases identical to TRBD1. V was pared by 4 bases and J by 3 bases, with 2 bases of the junction left unmatched. The CDR3 is 13 amino acids. Germline-derived CDR1 and CDR2 are LNHDA and SQIVND (reference sequence). The CDR3 region is CASSKGADYGYTF. Written as DNA, the CDR3 is TGTGCCAGTAGTAAGGGGGCGGACTATGGCTACACCTTC.

The chain links TRBV9 to TRBJ2-7; 12 nucleotides match TRBD1. The CDR3 runs 16 residues. Germline CDR1 and CDR2: SGDLS and YYNGEE. The junction had 9 bases not matched to a gene; V was cut back by 4 bases and J by 4 bases. CDR3 sequence (DNA): TGTGCCAGCAGCAAGGGACAGGGGGCGAGTCTATACGAGCAGTACTTC. The encoded protein is CASSKGQGASLYEQYF.

V gene TRBV29-1 combines with J gene TRBJ2-3, with D uncertain. The CDR3 is made up of 15 amino acids. Germline V lookup: CDR1 SQVTM, CDR2 ANQGSEA. Trimming took 8 bases from V and 0 from J, leaving 18 bases between them. CDR3 in DNA: TGCAGCTCCACGTTCGGCGTACAGAGCACAGATACGCAGTATTTT. Translation: CSSTFGVQSTDTQYF.

This clone occurred a few times. The chain has TRBV27 and TRBJ2-7; TRBD1 agrees at 7 bases. J gave up 0 bases and V 8 bases, and 4 bases lay outside the gene matches. Germline-derived CDR1 and CDR2 are MNHEY and SMNVEV (reference sequence). This CDR3 spans 13 amino acids. CDR3 sequence: CASGTALSYEQYF. CDR3 nucleotide sequence: TGTGCCAGCGGGACAGCTCTCTCCTACGAGCAGTACTTC.

V gene TRBV7-2 combines with J gene TRBJ2-7; TRBD2 might be the D (5 bases). CDR1 and CDR2 (germline): SGHTA, FQGNSA. CDR3 length equals 15 residues. V lost 1 base and J 0 bases, leaving 10 bases between the germline ends. The CDR3 sequence is CASSLVGSGSYEQYF. CDR3 nucleotide sequence: TGTGCCAGCAGCTTAGTGGGCAGCGGCTCCTACGAGCAGTACTTC. The full variable domain, in which reference TRBV7-2 and TRBJ2-7 provide the parts outside the CDR3, is GAGVSQSPSNKVTEKGKDVELRCDPISGHTALYWYRQSLGQGLEFLIYFQGNSAPDKSGLPSDRFSAERTGGSVSTLTIQRTQQEDSAVYLCASSLVGSGSYEQYFGPGTRLTVT.

This clone turned up a few times. V and J are TRBV4-3 and TRBJ2-1; TRBD2 is a possible D gene (5 bases). Looked up from germline, CDR1 is LGHNA and CDR2 is YSLEER. CDR3 length: 13 residues. The V and J ends lost 1 base and 9 bases respectively, with 10 bases between them. CDR3 bases: TGCGCCAGCAGCCAAGCGGGGTACGGTGAGCAGTTCTTC. This translates into CASSQAGYGEQFF.

This clone has just a few counts. V usage is TRBV7-6 and J usage is TRBJ1-1; D not certain. Trimming took off 5 bases at V and 6 bases at J, with 13 bases between the two ends. This CDR3 spans 13 amino acids. The V gene's germline CDR1 is SGHVS and CDR2 FNYEAQ. The CDR3 DNA sequence: TGTGCCAGCAGCCTTCGCCCAGATGCTGAAGCTTTCTTT. Amino acid sequence: CASSLRPDAEAFF.

This rearrangement joins TRBV5-4 to TRBJ1-3, with TRBD1 as a possible D gene (5 bases). CDR3 length: 14 residues. The V gene's germline CDR1 is SGHNT and CDR2 YYREEE (reference sequence). The ends were cut back, 0 bases at V and 2 bases at J, with 6 bases in the middle. The CDR3 sequence: CASSLAGAGNTIYF. DNA for the CDR3: TGTGCCAGCAGCTTGGCGGGGGCTGGAAACACCATATATTTT. Full variable domain (missing parts from reference TRBV5-4 and TRBJ1-3): ETGVTQSPTHLIKTRGQQVTLRCSSQSGHNTVSWYQQALGQGPQFIFQYYREEENGRGNFPPRFSGLQFPNYSSELNVNALELDDSALYLCASSLAGAGNTIYFGEGSWLTVV.

V usage is TRBV7-3 and J usage is TRBJ2-1; 10 nucleotides line up with TRBD2. V was pared by 4 bases and J by 7 bases, with 7 bases of the junction left unmatched. Germline V gives CDR1 SGHTA, CDR2 FQGTGA. The CDR3 totals 15 residues. As DNA, the CDR3 is TGTGCCAGCAGCTCCGCTAGCGGGAGTCAGAATGAGCAGTTCTTC. Protein: CASSSASGSQNEQFF.

The chain uses TRBV18 and TRBJ1-5; D unclear. With 4 bases removed from V and 2 bases from J, the gap between germline ends came to 15 bases. CDR3 length: 16 residues. Germline CDR1 KGHSH, CDR2 LQKENI. The DNA for the CDR3 is TGTGCCAGCTCACGGGCCCCAAAAGCGGGCAATCAGCCCCAGCATTTT. As protein: CASSRAPKAGNQPQHF.

The chain is built from TRBV12-5 and TRBJ2-2; D possibly corresponds to TRBD2 (6 bases). Per the germline V gene, CDR1 is LGHNT and CDR2 is FRNRAP. This CDR3 has 15 amino acids. Trimming took 0 bases from V and 5 from J, leaving 10 bases between them. For the CDR3, the DNA is TGTGCTAGTGGTTTGGTGCTGGGGGGAACCGGGGAGCTGTTTTTT. It is translated as CASGLVLGGTGELFF.

The J gene is TRBJ2-7, the V gene TRBV4-3; the match to TRBD2 covers 8 bases. This CDR3 spans 16 amino acids. V shed 0 bases and J 5 bases; nucleotides not matched to a gene: 9. CDR1 is LGHNA and CDR2 is YSLEER in the germline V gene. CDR3 sequence reads: CASSQDHGRGLHEQYF. The CDR3 DNA is TGCGCCAGCAGCCAAGATCACGGGAGGGGACTTCACGAGCAGTACTTC.

V usage is TRBV5-1 and J usage is TRBJ2-1; tentative D call: TRBD2 (6 bases). V lost 0 bases and J lost 3, with 10 bases in between. CDR1 is SGHRS and CDR2 is YFSETQ in the germline V gene. CDR3 length: 15 residues. The CDR3, as DNA: TGCGCCAGCAGCTTGGTCCGACTAGACTACAATGAGCAGTTCTTC. Amino acid sequence: CASSLVRLDYNEQFF.

The chain couples TRBV27 to TRBJ1-5, with D possibly being TRBD1 (6 bases). V was shortened by 6 bases and J by 0 bases, with 12 bases between the two germline ends. The CDR3 runs 15 residues. Looked up from germline, CDR1 is MNHEY and CDR2 is SMNVEV (reference sequence). The CDR3 loop reads CASSRKTGSNQPQHF. CDR3 DNA sequence: TGTGCCAGCAGCCGTAAGACAGGTAGCAATCAGCCCCAGCATTTT.

This chain links TRBV29-1 with TRBJ1-2; 7 bases fit TRBD1. Per the germline V gene, CDR1 is SQVTM and CDR2 is ANQGSEA. The V gene end was trimmed by 6 bases and the J gene end by 5 bases; junction bases not matched to a gene: 18. This CDR3 has 16 amino acids. The DNA of the CDR3 is TGCAGCGTGCCTAGGGGGCCTACATCGACTGGATATGGCTACACCTTC. Its protein is CSVPRGPTSTGYGYTF.

The V call is TRBV11-3, the J call TRBJ2-1, with TRBD2 matching 9 bases. V dropped 4 bases and J dropped 8; count of bases not matched to a gene: 15. Germline loops: CDR1 SGHNT, CDR2 YENEEA. CDR3 length: 17 residues. For the CDR3, the DNA is TGTGCCAGCAGCTATCGTCGGGGCGGGGGGGCCTTGGATGAGCAGTTCTTC. Encoded protein: CASSYRRGGGALDEQFF.

V gene TRBV7-2 combines with J gene TRBJ1-2; 11 nucleotides match TRBD1. The germline CDR1 and CDR2 sequences are SGHTA and FQGNSA. CDR3 length equals 15 residues. Trimming removed 5 bases from V and 7 bases from J; junction bases left unmatched: 9. CDR3 DNA sequence: TGTGCCAGCAGCACAACGGGACAGGGGGTGGGTGGCTACACCTTC. This gives the protein CASSTTGQGVGGYTF.

This chain links TRBV5-5 with TRBJ2-3; D gene unclear. V was clipped by 3 bases and J by 3 bases, with 5 bases between them. Looked up from germline, CDR1 is SGHKS and CDR2 is YYEKEE (reference sequence). The CDR3 spans 12 residues. The CDR3 loop reads CASSSRTDTQYF. The CDR3 DNA follows: TGTGCCAGCAGCTCGCGAACAGATACGCAGTATTTT.

CDR3 coding DNA: TGCGCCAGCAGCTTCTCCGACAGACAAGAGACCCAGTACTTC. It translates to CASSFSDRQETQYF. This chain connects TRBV5-1 to TRBJ2-5; TRBD1 is a possible D gene (5 bases). Germline V lookup: CDR1 SGHRS, CDR2 YFSETQ. V lost 2 bases, J lost 2 bases, and 10 bases lay in between. This CDR3 contains 14 residues.

This chain joins TRBV16 and TRBJ2-7; D perhaps matches TRBD2 (5 bases). The CDR3 has 15 amino acids. V dropped 0 bases and J dropped 3 bases, with 12 bases sitting between them. Germline V gene sequence: CDR1 KGHSY, CDR2 FQNENV. The CDR3 loop reads CASSQSLYRGYEQYF. The CDR3 coding sequence is TGTGCCAGCAGCCAATCTTTATACCGGGGCTACGAGCAGTACTTC.

CDR3 amino acids: CASSQSLRLARGYTF. For the CDR3, the DNA is TGTGCCAGCAGCCAATCCCTCAGACTTGCACGGGGCTACACCTTC. The rearrangement links TRBV16 to TRBJ1-2; D is undetermined. Germline V gene data show CDR1 as KGHSY and CDR2 as FQNENV. The CDR3 has 15 amino acids. Trimming removed 0 bases from V and 8 bases from J, with 16 bases in between.

This clone was observed a few times. V is TRBV7-8 and J is TRBJ2-3, with TRBD2 identical over 7 bases. The V segment lost 3 bases and the J segment 1 base; nucleotides outside the gene matches: 7. From germline, CDR1 is SGHVS and CDR2 FQNEAQ. The length of the CDR3 is 16 residues. CDR3 protein: CASSFHGGGGTDTQYF. CDR3 sequence (DNA): TGTGCCAGCAGCTTCCATGGCGGGGGTGGCACAGATACGCAGTATTTT.